These 11 T cell receptor beta chains were sequenced from one sample in a study of cytomegalovirus exposure and HLA in healthy donors (dated by TCRdb to the late 2010s). Libraries came from the immunoSEQ multiplex PCR assay. The multiplex PCR relied on a mix of 60 forward primers for TCR Vbeta segments and 13 reverse primers for TCR Jbeta segments. TCRdb carries this immuneACCESS record with in-frame sequences only. Its versions omit some clonotypes, under half of them owing to an unresolved V gene in the studies checked, with the rest unexplained. The sample profile shows 120,000 to 150,000 clones; 79% of them were found once. The ten largest clonotypes hold about 6.7% of the sample. Sequencing was carried out using PBMCs. These receptors all come from a middle-aged woman in good health and CMV-seropositive.

The chain uses TRBV28 and TRBJ2-1; D unclear. The CDR3 extends over 13 amino acids. V dropped 3 bases and J dropped 6 bases, with 9 bases sitting between them. CDR1 MDHEN and CDR2 SYDVKM come from the germline V gene. This CDR3 reads CASSFGYLNEQFF. In nucleotides, the CDR3 is TGTGCCAGCAGTTTCGGTTACCTCAATGAGCAGTTCTTC.

This chain uses TRBV5-5 with TRBJ1-5; 7 positions agree with TRBD1. Looked up from germline, CDR1 is SGHKS and CDR2 is YYEKEE (reference sequence). The J segment lost 3 bases and the V segment lost 0 bases, leaving 0 bases of the junction unmatched. This CDR3 contains 14 residues. CDR3 coding DNA: TGTGCCAGCAGCTTGGAGGGGGCCAATCAGCCCCAGCATTTT. This translates into CASSLEGANQPQHF. The full variable domain, rest sourced from reference TRBV5-5 and TRBJ1-5, is DAGVTQSPTHLIKTRGQQVTLRCSPISGHKSVSWYQQVLGQGPQFIFQYYEKEERGRGNFPDRFSARQFPNYSSELNVNALLLGDSALYLCASSLEGANQPQHFGDGTRLSIL.

The gene calls are TRBV7-6 and TRBJ1-1; perhaps TRBD1 as D (6 bases). Germline V gives CDR1 SGHVS, CDR2 FNYEAQ. The V and J ends lost 5 bases and 4 bases respectively, with 17 bases between them. CDR3 length: 15 residues. The CDR3 region is CASSGNRVGTTEAFF. The CDR3 DNA is TGTGCCAGCAGCGGGAACAGGGTCGGTACCACTGAAGCTTTCTTT.

This rearrangement joins TRBV2 to TRBJ2-2, with 7 bases matching TRBD1. The junction had 9 bases not matched to a gene; V was cut back by 7 bases and J by 4 bases. The germline CDR1 and CDR2 sequences are SNHLY and FYNNEI. The CDR3 totals 15 residues. CDR3 nucleotides: TGTGCCAGCAATACAGGGGTAGGCGGCACCGGGGAGCTGTTTTTT. This gives the protein CASNTGVGGTGELFF.

This sequence joins TRBV6-1 and TRBJ1-2; 8 positions agree with TRBD1. V trimming: 4 bases; J trimming: 5 bases; junction bases outside the gene matches: 18. The CDR3 sequence is 18 residues long. The germline V gene has CDR1 MNHNS and CDR2 SASEGT. The CDR3 reads CASSGLGPTTGGGYGYTF. CDR3 DNA: TGTGCCAGCAGTGGGCTTGGGCCGACTACAGGGGGGGGGTATGGCTACACCTTC.

The chain combines TRBV15 with TRBJ1-1; D gene unclear. Germline-derived CDR1 and CDR2 are LNHNV and YYDKDF (reference sequence). The ends were cut back, 0 bases at V and 1 base at J, with 3 bases in the middle. The CDR3 covers 13 residues. CDR3 residues: CATSRDRNTEAFF. The DNA for the CDR3 is TGTGCCACCAGCAGAGATAGGAACACTGAAGCTTTCTTT.

V is TRBV5-1 and J is TRBJ2-2; 9 bases align to TRBD1. The CDR3 runs to 17 residues. The V and J ends lost 7 bases and 4 bases, in that order; junction bases with no gene match: 14. Germline assignment: CDR1 SGHRS and CDR2 YFSETQ. CDR3 nucleotide sequence: TGCGCCAGCGAGACAGGGGGTACCGCCCCGGGCACCGGGGAGCTGTTTTTT. Amino acids: CASETGGTAPGTGELFF.

The chain combines TRBV7-4 with TRBJ1-3, with 9 bases lining up with TRBD1. Germline assignment: CDR1 SGHVT and CDR2 SQSDAQ. V was pared by 7 bases and J by 0 bases, with 10 bases of the junction left unmatched. CDR3 length equals 17 residues. The DNA for the CDR3 is TGTGCCAGCACCCCTGGCGAGACAGGGGGCTCTGGAAACACCATATATTTT. This codes for CASTPGETGGSGNTIYF. Variable domain in full (rest from reference TRBV7-4 and TRBJ1-3): GAGVSQSPRYKVAKRGRDVALRCDSISGHVTLYWYRQTLGQGSEVLTYSQSDAQRDKSGRPSGRFSAERPERSVSTLKIQRTEQGDSAVYLCASTPGETGGSGNTIYFGEGSWLTVV.

The chain has TRBV28 and TRBJ2-1, with D uncertain. The CDR3 is 15 residues long. The germline gives CDR1 MDHEN, CDR2 SYDVKM. Trimming shortened V by 4 bases and J by 0 bases, and 10 bases separated the two germline ends. CDR3 region: CASSSLSFSYNEQFF. The DNA for the CDR3 is TGTGCCAGCAGTTCTCTGTCCTTCTCCTACAATGAGCAGTTCTTC.

Points on this clone: The identical CDR3 is also encoded by other nucleotide sequences in the sample. The rearrangement joins TRBV9 to TRBJ2-3; possible D gene TRBD2, 6 bases. CDR3 length: 15 amino acids. V lost 2 bases and J lost 4, with 14 bases in between. The V gene's germline CDR1 is SGDLS and CDR2 YYNGEE. The CDR3, as DNA: TGTGCCAGCAGCGTGAGTGGGGGGTCGGCAGATACGCAGTATTTT. It is translated as CASSVSGGSADTQYF.

The chain carries TRBV4-1 and TRBJ2-1, with TRBD2 matching over 8 bases. CDR3 size: 15 residues. The germline gives CDR1 MGHRA, CDR2 YSYEKL. Unmatched junction bases numbered 9, after V lost 1 base and J lost 10 bases. CDR3 DNA sequence: TGCGCCAGCAGCCAAGCACTAGCGGATAAGCGGGAGCAGTTCTTC. Amino acid sequence: CASSQALADKREQFF.